This T cell receptor beta chain was identified in a study of beta chain features in type 1 diabetes. V was trimmed by 5 bases and J by 6 bases, leaving 19 bases between them. This CDR3 has 16 amino acids. Germline V CDR1 and CDR2: SGHNT, YENEEA. Investigators reverse transcribed all isolated RNA, so they sequenced expressed TCRB transcripts. Profiling relied on immunoSEQ multiplex PCR, and the TCRdb table lists in-frame clones only, not all of them. In the table there are 600,000 to 700,000 clones, 9.5% to 15% of which are singletons. Points from the study as a whole: Within each of all four CD4+ subsets, Type 1 diabetes patients had TCRB CDR3s that were moderately but significantly shorter. PCR could preferentially amplify shorter templates, alike in patients and controls.

Details on this clone: Its specificity is not known.

The TCR originated in a man between 25 and 39 years old with type 1 diabetes. The chain recombines TRBV11-3 with TRBJ2-2; the D gene could be TRBD1 or TRBD2 (5 bases each). Sequencing input: naive CD4+ T cells from blood. The CDR3 here is CASSQRGRPDAGELFF. CDR3 DNA sequence: TGTGCCAGCAGCCAAAGGGGACGGCCCGACGCCGGGGAGCTGTTTTTT. Supplemented by reference TRBV11-3 and TRBJ2-2, the full variable domain reads EAGVVQSPRYKIIEKKQPVAFWCNPISGHNTLYWYLQNLGQGPELLIRYENEEAVDDSQLPKDRFSAERLKGVDSTLKIQPAELGDSAVYLCASSQRGRPDAGELFFGEGSRLTVL.